Below are 8 T cell receptor beta chains sequenced from a single sample in a study of T cell responses to AZD1222 COVID-19 vaccine. Here immunoSEQ multiplex PCR was the method, and the copy in TCRdb shows in-frame clones only, minus some. The sample gives 200,000 or so clones, 80% to 90% of which show up once; about 6% is in the top ten. The sample consisted of peripheral blood, taken on day 0 of AZD1222 vaccination. The receptors here all came from an adult in good health.

The V and J genes are TRBV5-8 and TRBJ1-4, with D unresolved. Trimming removed 7 bases at V and 6 bases at J, with 19 bases between. Germline V gene sequence: CDR1 SGHTS, CDR2 YDEGEE. The CDR3 sequence is 15 residues long. The CDR3 loop reads CASPSQRGVDEKLFF. The CDR3, as DNA: TGTGCCAGCCCCTCCCAACGGGGAGTAGATGAAAAACTGTTTTTT.

The rearrangement links TRBV7-2 to TRBJ2-3; 9 bases align to TRBD1. CDR3 length equals 16 residues. The J segment lost 2 bases and the V segment lost 4 bases, leaving 7 bases of the junction unmatched. CDR1 is SGHTA, CDR2 FQGNSA, per germline. The CDR3: CASSSRRDRVTDTQYF. The DNA for the CDR3 is TGTGCCAGCAGCTCGCGCCGGGACAGGGTCACAGATACGCAGTATTTT.

V is TRBV7-3 and J is TRBJ1-1, with a weak D call TRBD1 (5 bases). V gave up 2 bases and J gave up 6 bases, with 7 bases separating them. CDR3 length: 12 amino acids. CDR1 is SGHTA, CDR2 FQGTGA, per germline. The CDR3, as DNA: TGTGCCAGCAGCTTACAGGGTTCTGAAGCTTTCTTT. Translation: CASSLQGSEAFF.

V and J are TRBV18 and TRBJ1-5; 10 bases match TRBD1. Trimming cost V 3 bases and J 2 bases; bases outside gene matches: 13. Germline lookup yields CDR1 KGHSH and CDR2 LQKENI. The CDR3 totals 19 residues. The chain's CDR3 is CASSPRLKGTGDGNQPQHF. The DNA for the CDR3 is TGTGCCAGCTCACCGCGCTTGAAGGGGACAGGGGACGGCAATCAGCCCCAGCATTTT.

The V call is TRBV7-2, the J call TRBJ2-5; perhaps TRBD1 as D (5 bases). CDR3 length equals 14 residues. Trimming took off 4 bases at V and 1 base at J, with 10 bases between the two ends. Germline CDR1 reads SGHTA; CDR2 reads FQGNSA. DNA for the CDR3: TGTGCCAGCAGCTCTAATGGGGCCCAAGAGACCCAGTACTTC. This gives the protein CASSSNGAQETQYF. The full variable domain, rest sourced from reference TRBV7-2 and TRBJ2-5, is GAGVSQSPSNKVTEKGKDVELRCDPISGHTALYWYRQSLGQGLEFLIYFQGNSAPDKSGLPSDRFSAERTGGSVSTLTIQRTQQEDSAVYLCASSSNGAQETQYFGPGTRLLVL.

J is TRBJ1-3 and V is TRBV6-4; D might be TRBD1 (6 bases). The CDR3 has 16 residues. Trimming removed 1 base at V and 0 bases at J, with 10 bases between. The germline CDR1 and CDR2 sequences are MRHNA and SNTAGT. CDR3 protein: CASSDWGALSGNTIYF. The CDR3 DNA is TGTGCCAGCAGTGACTGGGGGGCCCTCTCTGGAAACACCATATATTTT.

The chain is built from TRBV30 and TRBJ1-4; 7 bases match TRBD1. The CDR3 runs to 10 residues. V dropped 7 bases and J dropped 11; count of bases not matched to a gene: 4. In germline, CDR1 is GTSNPN, CDR2 SVGIG (reference sequence). The CDR3 DNA reads TGTGCCTCCGAACAGGGGAAACTGTTTTTT. Translation gives CASEQGKLFF.

The genes are TRBV27 and TRBJ2-6; D is perhaps TRBD1 (6 bases). The CDR3 has 19 amino acids. The germline CDR1 and CDR2 sequences are MNHEY and SMNVEV (reference sequence). V lost 8 bases to trimming and J lost 3 bases, with 26 bases between them. CDR3 in DNA: TGTGCCAGCTCTTCCGGCAGGGGCAGGGGTATCGGTGGGGCCAACGTCCTGACTTTC. It translates to CASSSGRGRGIGGANVLTF.